This is a list of T cell receptor beta chains from one sample in a study of cytomegalovirus exposure and HLA in healthy donors. Assay: immunoSEQ multiplex PCR; the TCRdb copy retains only in-frame clones and omits some. Found here are about 150,000 clones, 55% to 80% of them singletons; the top ten hold approximately 6.6%. Source material: PBMCs. All receptors come from a woman between 55 and 75 years old in good health and CMV-seropositive. Each CDR3 is given with its conserved first and last residue. Each record gives: clone size, CDR3 length, J gene, V gene, D gene, CDR3 protein, CDR3 DNA. A D gene is named only where the DNA matches it firmly. Where a row states a size, it is once, few, many or the class of an expanded clone; other rows omit it.

>once|15|TRBJ1-4|TRBV7-2|TRBD1
CASSLAGQGNEKLFF
TGTGCCAGCAGCTTAGCGGGACAGGGGAATGAAAAACTGTTTTTT
>.|13|TRBJ2-7|TRBV29-1|TRBD2
CSVTSGDSYEQYF
TGCAGCGTCACTAGCGGGGACTCCTACGAGCAGTACTTC
>.|13|TRBJ1-1|TRBV19|.
CASSIDGGAEAFF
TGTGCCAGTAGTATTGACGGAGGGGCCGAAGCTTTCTTT
>.|15|TRBJ2-7|TRBV5-1|TRBD2
CASSYGTSGTYEQYF
TGCGCCAGCAGCTACGGGACTAGTGGAACCTACGAGCAGTACTTC
>.|14|TRBJ1-1|TRBV5-1|.
CASSPGIRDTEAFF
TGCGCCAGCAGTCCGGGGATAAGGGACACTGAAGCTTTCTTT
>.|15|TRBJ1-3|TRBV30|TRBD1
CAWGGQYISGNTIYF
TGTGCCTGGGGGGGACAGTACATCTCTGGAAACACCATATATTTT
>.|14|TRBJ2-7|TRBV5-1|.
CASSLSGLTYEQYF
TGCGCCAGCAGCTTGTCAGGGCTTACCTACGAGCAGTACTTC
>few|15|TRBJ2-3|TRBV2|.
CASSGSRRSADTQYF
TGTGCCAGCAGTGGCTCTAGAAGAAGCGCAGATACGCAGTATTTT
>.|18|TRBJ2-7|TRBV4-1|.
CASSRLGAGTGLNYEQYF
TGCGCCAGCAGCCGACTTGGCGCCGGGACTGGTCTTAACTACGAGCAGTACTTC
>.|15|TRBJ2-1|TRBV7-2|.
CASSLVSNPTNEQFF
TGTGCCAGCAGCTTAGTGTCTAACCCTACCAATGAGCAGTTCTTC
>few|16|TRBJ1-4|TRBV7-9|TRBD1
CASTPTGQGFSGKLFF
TGTGCCAGCACCCCGACGGGACAGGGGTTTTCTGGAAAACTGTTTTTT